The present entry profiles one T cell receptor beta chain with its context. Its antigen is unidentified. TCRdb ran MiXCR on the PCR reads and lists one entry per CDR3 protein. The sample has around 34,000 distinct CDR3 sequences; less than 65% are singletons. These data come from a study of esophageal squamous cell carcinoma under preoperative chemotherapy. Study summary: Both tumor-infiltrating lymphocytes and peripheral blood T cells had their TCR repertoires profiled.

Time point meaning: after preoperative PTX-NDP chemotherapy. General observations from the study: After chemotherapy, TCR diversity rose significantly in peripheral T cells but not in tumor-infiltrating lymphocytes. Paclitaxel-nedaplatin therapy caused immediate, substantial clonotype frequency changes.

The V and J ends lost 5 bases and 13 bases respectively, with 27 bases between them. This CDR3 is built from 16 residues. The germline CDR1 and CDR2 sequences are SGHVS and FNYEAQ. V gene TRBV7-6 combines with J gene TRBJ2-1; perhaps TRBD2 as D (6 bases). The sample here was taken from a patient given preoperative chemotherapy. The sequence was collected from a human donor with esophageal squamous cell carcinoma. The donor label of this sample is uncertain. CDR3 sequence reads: CASSLDGGVRRETQFF. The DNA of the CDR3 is TGTGCCAGCAGCCTTGACGGGGGAGTCAGGCGAGAGACCCAGTTCTTC.